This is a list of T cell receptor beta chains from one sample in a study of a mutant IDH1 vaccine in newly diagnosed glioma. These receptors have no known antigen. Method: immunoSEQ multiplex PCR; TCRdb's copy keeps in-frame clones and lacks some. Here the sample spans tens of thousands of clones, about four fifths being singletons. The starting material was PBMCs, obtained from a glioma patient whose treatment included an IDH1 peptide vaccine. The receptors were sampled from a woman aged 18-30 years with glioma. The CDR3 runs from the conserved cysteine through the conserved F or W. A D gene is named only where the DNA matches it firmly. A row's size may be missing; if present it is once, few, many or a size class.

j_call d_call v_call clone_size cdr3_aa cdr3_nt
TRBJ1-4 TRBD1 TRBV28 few CASSSQGAGRPNEKLFF TGTGCCAGCAGTTCCCAGGGGGCTGGTCGTCCGAATGAAAAACTGTTTTTT
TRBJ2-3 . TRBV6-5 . CASTTNLAADTQYF TGTGCCAGCACCACAAACTTAGCGGCAGATACGCAGTATTTT
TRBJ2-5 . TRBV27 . CASSFIGETQYF TGTGCCAGCAGTTTTATAGGAGAGACCCAGTACTTC
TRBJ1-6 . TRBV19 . CASSIRAGSNPLHF TGTGCCAGTAGTATTCGGGCAGGGTCGAACCCCCTCCACTTT
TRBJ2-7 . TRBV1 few CTSSQREGPYEQYF TGCACCAGCAGCCAGCGAGAGGGACCCTACGAGCAGTACTTC
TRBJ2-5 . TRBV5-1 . CASSLGWGNGQETQYF TGCGCCAGCAGCTTGGGTTGGGGGAACGGGCAAGAGACCCAGTACTTC
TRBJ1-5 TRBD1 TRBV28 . CASSGQGGSNQPQHF TGTGCCAGCAGTGGACAGGGCGGGAGCAATCAGCCCCAGCATTTT
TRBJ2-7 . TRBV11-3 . CASSLGPPPDEQYF TGTGCCAGCAGCTTAGGACCGCCGCCTGACGAGCAGTACTTC
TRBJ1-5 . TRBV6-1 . CASSDPGQLNQPQHF TGTGCCAGCAGTGACCCCGGACAGCTTAATCAGCCCCAGCATTTT
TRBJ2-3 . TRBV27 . CASSLRRETDTQYF TGTGCCAGCAGTTTAAGGAGGGAGACAGATACGCAGTATTTT
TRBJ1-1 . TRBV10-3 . CAISAGDNRNTEAFF TGTGCCATCAGTGCAGGGGACAATAGGAACACTGAAGCTTTCTTT
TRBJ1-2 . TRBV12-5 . CASGYGVRSDYGYTF TGTGCTAGTGGTTACGGCGTTCGGAGTGACTATGGCTACACCTTC
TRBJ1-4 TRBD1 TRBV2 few CASSVGQGGSKKLFF TGTGCCAGCAGTGTGGGACAGGGGGGCTCGAAAAAACTGTTTTTT
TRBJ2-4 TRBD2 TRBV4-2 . CASSQGVSLSGREDIQYF TGTGCCAGCAGCCAAGGTGTTTCCCTTAGCGGGAGAGAGGACATTCAGTACTTC
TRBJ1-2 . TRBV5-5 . CASTPTEYGYTF TGTGCCAGCACCCCGACAGAGTATGGCTACACCTTC
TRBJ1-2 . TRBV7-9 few CASSHTGITNYGYTF TGTGCCAGCAGCCACACGGGGATTACTAACTATGGCTACACCTTC
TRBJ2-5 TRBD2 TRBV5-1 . CASSFWTSGGQETQYF TGCGCCAGCAGCTTTTGGACTAGCGGGGGGCAAGAGACCCAGTACTTC
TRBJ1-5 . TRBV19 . CASSIEGRASNQPQHF TGTGCCAGTAGTATCGAGGGCAGGGCGAGCAATCAGCCCCAGCATTTT
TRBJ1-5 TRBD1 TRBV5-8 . CASSSGQNQPQHF TGTGCCAGCAGTTCGGGACAGAATCAGCCCCAGCATTTT
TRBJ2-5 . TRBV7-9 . CASSLATETQYF TGTGCCAGCAGCTTAGCCACAGAGACCCAGTACTTC
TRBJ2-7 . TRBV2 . CASSAGPISREQYF TGTGCCAGCAGTGCTGGCCCCATCTCTCGCGAGCAGTACTTC
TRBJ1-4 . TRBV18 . CASSPGFTGPNEKLFF TGTGCCAGCTCACCAGGGTTTACAGGTCCGAATGAAAAACTGTTTTTT
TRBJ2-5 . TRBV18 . CASSPPTAGRQETQYF TGTGCCAGCTCACCACCGACGGCAGGGAGACAAGAGACCCAGTACTTC
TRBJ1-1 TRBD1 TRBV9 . CASSVGQTMNTEAFF TGTGCCAGCAGCGTGGGACAGACTATGAACACTGAAGCTTTCTTT
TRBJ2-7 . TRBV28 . CASRSPLGRSHEQYF TGTGCCAGCAGGAGCCCACTAGGACGGTCCCACGAGCAGTACTTC
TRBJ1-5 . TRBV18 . CASSPPGRSNQPQHF TGTGCCAGCTCACCACCGGGGAGGAGCAATCAGCCCCAGCATTTT
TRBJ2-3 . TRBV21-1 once CASRPTVNDEPSPGTDTQYF TGTGCCAGCAGACCCACAGTTAACGATGAACCTTCGCCTGGCACAGATACGCAGTATTTT
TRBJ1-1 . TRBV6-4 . CASSDSFGVRTTEAFF TGTGCCAGCAGTGACTCTTTCGGGGTCAGAACCACTGAAGCTTTCTTT
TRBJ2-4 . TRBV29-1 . CSVEVTIKNIQYF TGCAGCGTTGAGGTGACTATCAAAAACATTCAGTACTTC
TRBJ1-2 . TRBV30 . CAWSVGRTLYGYTF TGTGCCTGGAGTGTAGGCAGAACACTCTATGGCTACACCTTC
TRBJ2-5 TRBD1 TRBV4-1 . CASSQDEQGGFETQYF TGCGCCAGCAGCCAAGATGAACAGGGGGGATTTGAGACCCAGTACTTC
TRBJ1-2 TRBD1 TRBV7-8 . CASSPTGGAGGYTF TGTGCCAGCAGCCCTACAGGGGGCGCAGGTGGCTACACCTTC